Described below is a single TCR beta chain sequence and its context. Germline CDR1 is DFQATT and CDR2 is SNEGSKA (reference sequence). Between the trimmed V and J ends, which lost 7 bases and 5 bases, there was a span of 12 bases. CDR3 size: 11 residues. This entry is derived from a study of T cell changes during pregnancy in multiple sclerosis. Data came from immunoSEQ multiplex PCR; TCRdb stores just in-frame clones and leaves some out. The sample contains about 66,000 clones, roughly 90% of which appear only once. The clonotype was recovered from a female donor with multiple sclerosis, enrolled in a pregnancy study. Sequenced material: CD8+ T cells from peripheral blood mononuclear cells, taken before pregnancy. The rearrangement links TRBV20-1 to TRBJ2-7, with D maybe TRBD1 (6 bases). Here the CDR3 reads CSVVRGHEQYF. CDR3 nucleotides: TGCAGTGTTGTCAGGGGTCACGAGCAGTACTTC.